These 31 T cell receptor beta chains originate from one sample sequenced in a study of ipilimumab plus nivolumab after autologous stem cell transplantation. Produced via immunoSEQ multiplex PCR; TCRdb's table is partial and in-frame only. Of some 1,000 clones listed, roughly 73% were seen once; the top ten hold approximately 12%. Sample: PBMCs, taken in a trial of ipilimumab plus nivolumab as post-transplant consolidation. Source of these receptors: a male donor with primary mediastinal lymphoma.

By sample share, this clone is hyperexpanded. The J gene is TRBJ1-2, the V gene TRBV7-8; 8 bases are a match to TRBD1. The CDR3 totals 16 residues. V lost 3 bases to trimming and J lost 0 bases; unmatched junction nucleotides: 6. Germline V CDR1 and CDR2: SGHVS, FQNEAQ. The CDR3, as DNA: TGTGCCAGCAGCTTCGGAACAGGGGGACCTAACTATGGCTACACCTTC. This codes for CASSFGTGGPNYGYTF.

The CDR3 loop reads CASSEARANEQFF. The CDR3 nucleotides are TGTGCCAGCAGCGAGGCCAGGGCGAATGAGCAGTTCTTC. This chain links TRBV11-3 with TRBJ2-1, with D possibly being TRBD1 (5 bases). The CDR3 spans 13 residues. The V end was cut by 5 bases, the J end by 7 bases, with 12 bases between. Germline V gene sequence: CDR1 SGHNT, CDR2 YENEEA.

The rearrangement uses TRBV5-8 and TRBJ2-1; no definite D call. Germline values: CDR1 SGHTS, CDR2 YDEGEE. The CDR3 runs 13 residues. Trimming took 4 bases from V and 5 from J, leaving 10 bases between them. The CDR3 loop reads CASSQTLDNEQFF. The CDR3 coding sequence is TGTGCCAGCAGCCAAACACTCGACAATGAGCAGTTCTTC.

The chain couples TRBV30 to TRBJ1-4; D uncertain. V was shortened by 4 bases and J by 0 bases, with 15 bases between the two germline ends. This CDR3 has 16 residues. Germline V gene sequence: CDR1 GTSNPN, CDR2 SVGIG (reference sequence). CDR3 nucleotide sequence: TGTGCCTGGATGGGTTCGTTGCCGTCAACTAATGAAAAACTGTTTTTT. Protein sequence: CAWMGSLPSTNEKLFF. Full variable domain (rest looked up from reference TRBV30 and TRBJ1-4): SQTIHQWPATLVQPVGSPLSLECTVEGTSNPNLYWYRQAAGRGLQLLFYSVGIGQISSEVPQNLSASRPQDRQFILSSKKLLLSDSGFYLCAWMGSLPSTNEKLFFGSGTQLSVL.

This sequence joins TRBV27 and TRBJ1-2; a possible D gene is TRBD1 (6 bases). Germline CDR1 is MNHEY and CDR2 is SMNVEV (reference sequence). The CDR3 totals 16 residues. The germline V and J ends were trimmed by 5 bases and 0 bases, with 16 bases remaining between them. CDR3 sequence reads: CASSTTGPVANYGYTF. CDR3 in DNA: TGTGCCAGCAGTACCACAGGGCCTGTAGCTAACTATGGCTACACCTTC.

This sequence joins TRBV6-5 and TRBJ1-2; a possible D gene is TRBD1 (6 bases). This CDR3 has 15 amino acids. Per the germline V gene, CDR1 is MNHEY and CDR2 is SVGAGI. V lost 6 bases to trimming and J lost 0 bases, with 14 bases between them. CDR3 nucleotides: TGTGCCAGCAGCTCTACCGGGACACCTAACTATGGCTACACCTTC. Protein: CASSSTGTPNYGYTF.

The genes are TRBV5-5 and TRBJ2-3, with TRBD1 matching over 8 bases. CDR1 is SGHKS and CDR2 is YYEKEE in the germline V gene (reference sequence). The CDR3 consists of 15 residues. Trimming at V came to 1 base and at J to 4 bases, leaving 5 bases not matched to a gene. The CDR3 DNA reads as TGTGCCAGCAGCTTGTCCGGACAGGGCTCAGATACGCAGTATTTT. Translation gives CASSLSGQGSDTQYF.

CDR3 nucleotides: TGTGCCAGCAGTGAAGGGGAGGCCCCAGTTCAAGAGACCCAGTACTTC. The encoded protein is CASSEGEAPVQETQYF. The genes are TRBV2 and TRBJ2-5; possible D gene TRBD2, 6 bases. Trimming took 1 base from V and 2 from J, leaving 14 bases between them. Germline CDR1 and CDR2: SNHLY and FYNNEI. This CDR3 is built from 16 residues.

The V and J genes are TRBV27 and TRBJ2-5; D is unresolved. The CDR3 loop spans 13 amino acids. V shed 3 bases and J shed 4 bases, with 9 bases lying between them. Per germline, CDR1 MNHEY and CDR2 SMNVEV (reference sequence). The CDR3 region has the DNA TGTGCCAGCAGTTTTCTTCCAGGAGAGACCCAGTACTTC. Translating it yields CASSFLPGETQYF.

This clone came up a few times. The V and J genes are TRBV7-2 and TRBJ1-2, with 7 bases identical to TRBD1. J lost 4 bases, V lost 1 base, and 9 bases had no gene match. The CDR3 spans 16 residues. Germline CDR1 SGHTA, CDR2 FQGNSA. CDR3 amino acids: CASSLDALTGTYGYTF. The CDR3 region has the DNA TGTGCCAGCAGCTTAGATGCTTTGACAGGGACCTATGGCTACACCTTC.

Judged by abundance, this clone is large. Here the CDR3 reads CASSLVGVTGNTIYF. The CDR3 DNA is TGTGCCAGCAGCTTAGTGGGGGTAACTGGAAACACCATATATTTT. The gene calls are TRBV11-2 and TRBJ1-3; D might be TRBD1 (5 bases). Trimming removed 1 base from V and 2 bases from J, with 9 bases in between. Per the germline V gene, CDR1 is SGHAT and CDR2 is FQNNGV. The CDR3 contains 15 residues.

This clone was observed a single time. This chain uses TRBV5-1 with TRBJ2-7; D uncertain. V was pared by 4 bases and J by 0 bases, with 20 bases between. The CDR3 spans 17 residues. The germline V gene encodes CDR1 SGHRS and CDR2 YFSETQ. CDR3 residues: CASSQTSGRLSSYEQYF. The CDR3 bases are TGCGCCAGCAGCCAAACCTCAGGACGACTTTCCTCCTACGAGCAGTACTTC.

V is TRBV9 and J is TRBJ2-2; 14 bases are a match to TRBD2. The CDR3 contains 15 residues. V was clipped by 3 bases and J by 8 bases; unmatched bases: 3. Germline assignment: CDR1 SGDLS and CDR2 YYNGEE. The CDR3 DNA follows: TGTGCCAGCAGCGGGGGACTAGCGGGGGCTGGGGAGCTGTTTTTT. Translating gives CASSGGLAGAGELFF.

This clone was seen once. The chain carries TRBV2 and TRBJ2-1; no firm D call. Trimming stripped 7 bases from V and 7 bases from J, with 11 bases between. Germline V gene data show CDR1 as SNHLY and CDR2 as FYNNEI. This CDR3 is 12 amino acids long. This chain's CDR3 is CASNLVGNEQFF. In DNA, the CDR3 is TGTGCCAGCAACTTAGTTGGGAATGAGCAGTTCTTC.

This clone was seen only a few times. The junction departs from germline at one end; a sequencing error may be responsible. The chain links TRBV19 to TRBJ1-1; the match to TRBD1 covers 8 bases. Germline CDR1 is LNHDA and CDR2 is SQIVND (reference sequence). The CDR3 spans 15 residues. In DNA form, the CDR3 reads TGTGCCAGCAGTATGGGGTTTGGACAGGGCACTGAAGCTTTCTTT. The encoded protein is CASSMGFGQGTEAFF.

This clone was counted a few times. The rearrangement joins TRBV5-6 to TRBJ1-5; TRBD1 is a possible D gene (5 bases). The CDR3 loop spans 13 amino acids. Germline V gene data show CDR1 as SGHDT and CDR2 as YYEEEE. V lost 1 base and J lost 7, with 9 bases in between. The CDR3 spells CASSLRQGQPQHF. The CDR3 DNA follows: TGTGCCAGCAGCTTGAGGCAGGGCCAGCCCCAGCATTTT.

V and J are TRBV5-4 and TRBJ2-3; 10 bases agree with TRBD2. The CDR3 consists of 17 residues. V was pared by 4 bases and J by 2 bases, with 10 bases of the junction left unmatched. Germline V gene data show CDR1 as SGHNT and CDR2 as YYREEE (reference sequence). Written as DNA, the CDR3 is TGTGCCAGCAGCCGCGTGCCACTAGCGGGGAACACAGATACGCAGTATTTT. Translating it yields CASSRVPLAGNTDTQYF.

The DNA for the CDR3 is TGTGCCAGCAGCTTAGGGGAGGTTCAGCCCCAGCATTTT. The encoded protein is CASSLGEVQPQHF. The rearrangement joins TRBV7-9 to TRBJ1-5, with no clear D. The CDR3 contains 13 residues. From germline, CDR1 is SEHNR and CDR2 FQNEAQ (reference sequence). Trimming removed 1 base at V and 6 bases at J, with 7 bases between.

The chain combines TRBV2 with TRBJ1-1; D may be TRBD1 (6 bases). The V end lost 8 bases, the J end lost 0 bases, and 13 bases lay between the germline ends. The germline V gene has CDR1 SNHLY and CDR2 FYNNEI. The CDR3 covers 14 residues. CDR3 bases: TGTGCCAGCCAGACTGACAGGCTGAACACTGAAGCTTTCTTT. It specifies CASQTDRLNTEAFF.

This clone was recorded only once. The CDR3 sequence: CASSLVGANTGELFF. CDR3 DNA sequence: TGCGCCAGCAGCTTGGTTGGAGCGAACACCGGGGAGCTGTTTTTT. The chain recombines TRBV5-1 with TRBJ2-2; D uncertain. This CDR3 comprises 15 residues. In germline, CDR1 is SGHRS, CDR2 YFSETQ. The ends were cut back, 0 bases at V and 0 bases at J, with 6 bases in the middle.

V gene TRBV9 combines with J gene TRBJ2-7; TRBD1 aligns across 10 bases. CDR1 SGDLS and CDR2 YYNGEE come from the germline V gene. This CDR3 region has 15 residues. V gave up 2 bases and J gave up 4 bases; unmatched junction bases: 6. The CDR3 DNA is TGTGCCAGCAGCGTGACGACAGGGGGCGGTTACGAGCAGTACTTC. As protein: CASSVTTGGGYEQYF.

This sequence joins TRBV27 and TRBJ1-5; the D gene is possibly TRBD1 (5 bases). Looked up from germline, CDR1 is MNHEY and CDR2 is SMNVEV (reference sequence). Between the trimmed V and J ends, which lost 4 bases and 6 bases, there was a span of 10 bases. The CDR3 is 13 residues long. CDR3 sequence: CASSSGGVQPQHF. As DNA, the CDR3 is TGTGCCAGCAGTTCCGGGGGAGTTCAGCCCCAGCATTTT.

There are a few counts of this clone. The V call is TRBV7-9, the J call TRBJ2-2; no firm D call. Germline V gene lookup returns CDR1 SEHNR and CDR2 FQNEAQ (reference sequence). V gave up 3 bases and J gave up 3 bases, with 11 bases separating them. The CDR3 spans 15 residues. CDR3: CASSLQPGDTGELFF. As DNA, the CDR3 is TGTGCCAGCAGCTTGCAGCCCGGCGACACCGGGGAGCTGTTTTTT. Full variable domain (outside the CDR3, taken from reference TRBV7-9 and TRBJ2-2): DTGVSQNPRHKITKRGQNVTFRCDPISEHNRLYWYRQTLGQGPEFLTYFQNEAQLEKSRLLSDRFSAERPKGSFSTLEIQRTEQGDSAMYLCASSLQPGDTGELFFGEGSRLTVL.

The chain carries TRBV10-2 and TRBJ2-2; D gene uncertain. The CDR3 has 16 residues. V shed 0 bases and J shed 6 bases, with 14 bases lying between them. The germline CDR1 and CDR2 sequences are WSHSY and SAAADI. The CDR3 is CASSESAGSGPGELFF. DNA for the CDR3: TGCGCCAGCAGTGAGTCAGCCGGTTCAGGCCCCGGGGAGCTGTTTTTT.

The V call is TRBV6-9, the J call TRBJ2-7, with a possible D match to TRBD1 (6 bases). This CDR3 is built from 12 residues. The germline gives CDR1 MNHGY, CDR2 SVAAGI. With 10 bases removed from V and 0 bases from J, the gap between germline ends came to 10 bases. The CDR3 is CATRDTSYEQYF. CDR3 coding DNA: TGTGCCACCCGGGACACCTCCTACGAGCAGTACTTC.

This chain connects TRBV21-1 to TRBJ1-5. TRBV21-1 represents a pseudogene. This CDR3 comprises 16 residues. The CDR3 spells CASRPTLHWHHQPQHF. CDR3 nucleotide sequence: TGTGCCAGCAGACCAACTTTACATTGGCATCATCAGCCCCAGCATTTT.

The chain has TRBV29-1 and TRBJ2-1; D is unclear. From germline, CDR1 is SQVTM and CDR2 ANQGSEA. The CDR3 consists of 15 residues. Trimming shortened V by 3 bases and J by 2 bases, and 14 bases separated the two germline ends. For the CDR3, the DNA is TGCAGCGTTGATTTTGGGAATCAAGCCTACAATGAGCAGTTCTTC. Its translation: CSVDFGNQAYNEQFF.

The chain combines TRBV28 with TRBJ1-2; a weak D match, TRBD1 (6 bases). V was cut by 4 bases and J by 5 bases, with 11 bases left in between. This CDR3 has 13 residues. Germline CDR1 reads MDHEN; CDR2 reads SYDVKM. CDR3 nucleotide sequence: TGTGCCAGCAGTTGGGGGGGCATATATGGCTACACCTTC. As protein: CASSWGGIYGYTF.

V and J are TRBV19 and TRBJ1-2; maybe TRBD1 (5 bases). CDR1 and CDR2 from the germline V gene are LNHDA and SQIVND (reference sequence). Trimming cost V 4 bases and J 2 bases, with 20 bases left between them. The CDR3 contains 17 residues. CDR3: CASSTSSGTAGNYGYTF. CDR3 sequence (DNA): TGTGCCAGTAGTACTTCCTCCGGGACTGCGGGCAACTATGGCTACACCTTC.

Written as DNA, the CDR3 is TGTGCCAGCAGCCCCTCGGGACTAGCGGGTAACAATGAGCAGTTCTTC. The encoded protein is CASSPSGLAGNNEQFF. The rearrangement uses TRBV7-9 and TRBJ2-1; 12 positions match TRBD2. The CDR3 loop spans 16 amino acids. CDR1 is SEHNR and CDR2 is FQNEAQ in the germline V gene (reference sequence). After removal of 5 bases from V and 5 bases from J, the junction contained 7 bases not matched to a gene.

The chain is built from TRBV11-1 and TRBJ2-2; D may be TRBD2 (6 bases). V was clipped by 5 bases and J by 3 bases, with 13 bases between them. There are 15 residues in the CDR3. Germline CDR1 reads SGHAT; CDR2 reads FQDESV (reference sequence). The CDR3 DNA is TGTGCCAGCAGCCTGTCCGGGACTTACACCGGGGAGCTGTTTTTT. Translation gives CASSLSGTYTGELFF.